These T cell receptor beta chains were read from a single sample in a study of blood T cell repertoires in COVID-19. The assay was immunoSEQ multiplex PCR, and TCRdb's table has in-frame clones only and misses some. The data show roughly 120,000 clones, with more than 90% seen just once and 3% to 4% held by the top ten. The sample was peripheral blood. The source is a man aged 45-65 years with active COVID-19. CDR3s include the opening cysteine and the closing phenylalanine or tryptophan. The D gene is left open where the match is weak. Clone size is not always given. Where it is, it says once, few, many or a class for expanded clones.

abundance	d_gene	v_gene	j_gene	CDR3nt	CDR3aa
once	TRBD2	TRBV11-2	TRBJ2-1	TGTGCCAGCAGCTTAGGCGGGGGACCAAAATACAATGAGCAGTTCTTC	CASSLGGGPKYNEQFF
-	-	TRBV2	TRBJ1-1	TGTGCCAGCAGTGTAACTAACACTGAAGCTTTCTTT	CASSVTNTEAFF
-	TRBD2	TRBV28	TRBJ2-1	TGTGCCAGCAGCCGACGGACTAGCGGGAGACCTCTCGGGTTCTTC	CASSRRTSGRPLGFF
-	-	TRBV19	TRBJ2-3	TGTGCCAGTAGTAAATCTTCTAGCACAGATACGCAGTATTTT	CASSKSSSTDTQYF
-	-	TRBV7-2	TRBJ2-3	TGTGCCAGCAGCTTTTCTCCAATGGGGCTTAGCACAGATACGCAGTATTTT	CASSFSPMGLSTDTQYF
-	TRBD1	TRBV3-1/TRBV3-2	TRBJ2-5	TGTGCCAGCAGAACCAGGGGGCTGCTGGAGACCCAGTACTTC	CASRTRGLLETQYF
-	TRBD2	TRBV6-5	TRBJ2-2	TGTGCCAGCAGCTTTCTTAGCGGGTCCACCGGGGAGCTGTTTTTT	CASSFLSGSTGELFF
-	TRBD1	TRBV5-6	TRBJ1-2	TGTGCCAGCAGCTTGTTGCCAGGGGGGCATGGCTACACCTTC	CASSLLPGGHGYTF
-	-	TRBV24-1	TRBJ1-1	TGTGCCACCTCACCTTCAGGGGTCGCGAACACTGAAGCTTTCTTT	CATSPSGVANTEAFF
-	-	TRBV2	TRBJ1-3	TGTGCCAGCAGTGAATCGGGGGGCTATGGAAACACCATATATTTT	CASSESGGYGNTIYF
-	-	TRBV11-2	TRBJ2-1	TGTGCCAGCAGCCCTGCTTACGGTGAGCAGTTCTTC	CASSPAYGEQFF
-	TRBD1	TRBV6-5	TRBJ1-6	TGTGCCAGCAGCCCCGGACAGGGGAAGGGTTCACCCCTCCACTTT	CASSPGQGKGSPLHF
-	TRBD2	TRBV5-6	TRBJ2-1	TGTGCCAGCAGCTTTAGGGTGCGACTAGCGGCCTACAATGAGCAGTTCTTC	CASSFRVRLAAYNEQFF
once	-	TRBV9	TRBJ1-6	TGTGCCAGCAGCGGCAGACAGACAAATTCACCCCTCCACTTT	CASSGRQTNSPLHF
-	-	TRBV2	TRBJ2-2	TGTGCCAGCACTGAGACAGGATCCTCGAACACCGGGGAGCTGTTTTTT	CASTETGSSNTGELFF
-	-	TRBV11-3	TRBJ2-5	TGTGCCAGCAGCTTAGAGGGAAGGGGTCCTATCGGGGAGACCCAGTACTTC	CASSLEGRGPIGETQYF
-	TRBD1	TRBV6-1	TRBJ1-1	TGTGCCAGCCGTGAATCGGACAGGGGGAACACTGAAGCTTTCTTT	CASRESDRGNTEAFF
-	TRBD2	TRBV9	TRBJ2-5	TGTGCCAGCAGCGCTAGCGGTACAGCCCAAGAGACCCAGTACTTC	CASSASGTAQETQYF
-	TRBD1	TRBV15	TRBJ1-5	TGTGCCACCAGCAAAAACAGGGGGACATATAGCAATCAGCCCCAGCATTTT	CATSKNRGTYSNQPQHF
-	-	TRBV6-6	TRBJ1-5	TGTGCCAGCAGATCCGGGACTCTTCAGCCCCAGCATTTT	CASRSGTLQPQHF
few	-	TRBV12-3/TRBV12-4	TRBJ1-1	TGTGCCAGCAGCACGACCGGGACTGAAGCTTTCTTT	CASSTTGTEAFF
-	TRBD1	TRBV7-8	TRBJ1-1	TGTGCTATCGGGACAGTGAACACTGAAGCTTTCTTT	CAIGTVNTEAFF
-	-	TRBV27	TRBJ2-7	TGTGCCAGCAGTTTCCCGGGGAGCCTCCTCTCCTACGAGCAGTACTTC	CASSFPGSLLSYEQYF
-	-	TRBV6-6	TRBJ1-2	TGTGCCAGCAGGGACAGCGCGTTTGGCTACACCTTC	CASRDSAFGYTF
-	TRBD1	TRBV6-5	TRBJ1-6	TGTGCCAGCAGCCATGACAGGGGGCCTTCACCCCTCCACTTT	CASSHDRGPSPLHF
-	-	TRBV2	TRBJ1-1	TGTGCCAGCAGTGAGCAAGGGGCGAAGAACACTGAAGCTTTCTTT	CASSEQGAKNTEAFF
-	TRBD2	TRBV4-2	TRBJ2-1	TGTGCCAGCAGCCAAGACTGGGCGGGGGGTATCGACAATGAGCAGTTCTTC	CASSQDWAGGIDNEQFF
-	-	TRBV4-1	TRBJ1-1	TGCGCCAGCTTCCGGGGGACTGAAGCTTTCTTT	CASFRGTEAFF
once	TRBD2	TRBV2	TRBJ2-1	TGTGCCAGCCTAGGGACTAGCGGGAGCGTAAGGGGAAATGAGCAGTTCTTC	CASLGTSGSVRGNEQFF
-	TRBD1	TRBV5-6	TRBJ2-4	TGTGCCAGCAGCCATAGGACAGGGAAAAACATTCAGTACTTC	CASSHRTGKNIQYF
-	-	TRBV3-1/TRBV3-2	TRBJ2-7	TGTGCCAGCAGCCAAGGCCTGGAGAGGGGGGAGCAGTACTTC	CASSQGLERGEQYF
-	-	TRBV5-4	TRBJ1-1	TGTGCCAGCAGCCTGGGGCCCCCGATAATGAACACTGAAGCTTTCTTT	CASSLGPPIMNTEAFF
-	TRBD1	TRBV18	TRBJ1-2	TGTGCCAGCTCACCCCGGACAGGAAGAAGCTATGGCTACACCTTC	CASSPRTGRSYGYTF
-	-	TRBV18	TRBJ1-1	TGTGCCAGCTCACTGAGATCCGGGGGGAACACTGAAGCTTTCTTT	CASSLRSGGNTEAFF
once	TRBD2	TRBV11-2	TRBJ2-1	TGTGCCAGCAGCCCAGGCCGTGGGGCGGCTAGCGGGAGGGGGAATGAGCAGTTCTTC	CASSPGRGAASGRGNEQFF
-	-	TRBV7-8	TRBJ1-1	TGTGCCAGCAGCCTACGACAGGACATGAACACTGAAGCTTTCTTT	CASSLRQDMNTEAFF
-	TRBD1	TRBV15	TRBJ1-4	TGTGCCACCAGCAGTGATGAGACAGGGGGCTTTCGAACTAATGAAAAACTGTTTTTT	CATSSDETGGFRTNEKLFF
once	TRBD1	TRBV9	TRBJ2-2	TGTGCCAGCAGCGTAGCAGGGACAGGGGGCACCGGGGAGCTGTTTTTT	CASSVAGTGGTGELFF
-	TRBD1	TRBV19	TRBJ1-2	TGTGCCAGTAGTGACACAGGGGTAAACTATGGCTACACCTTC	CASSDTGVNYGYTF
-	-	TRBV7-2	TRBJ2-6	TGTGCCAGCAGCTTTACGCGCTCTGGGGCCAACGTCCTGACTTTC	CASSFTRSGANVLTF
-	TRBD1	TRBV18	TRBJ2-7	TGTGCCAGCTCACCCTTGGGACAGGGGGCGGAGGAGCAGTACTTC	CASSPLGQGAEEQYF
-	-	TRBV6-5	TRBJ2-3	TGTGCCAGCAGGGCGGGTGGAGATACGCAGTATTTT	CASRAGGDTQYF
-	-	TRBV3-1/TRBV3-2	TRBJ2-3	TGTGCCAGCAGAAAAGGACAATTTGTCACAGATACGCAGTATTTT	CASRKGQFVTDTQYF
-	-	TRBV10-3	TRBJ1-6	TGTGCCATCAGTGAGTATGAGGATTCACCCCTCCACTTT	CAISEYEDSPLHF
-	-	TRBV15	TRBJ1-5	TGTGCCACCAGCAGACCCGGGGGGACCATCTATCAGCCCCAGCATTTT	CATSRPGGTIYQPQHF
-	-	TRBV5-1	TRBJ2-3	TGCGCCAGCAGCTTGGGGCCCCGGTGGCAGGCGGGTCAAGATACGCAGTATTTT	CASSLGPRWQAGQDTQYF
-	-	TRBV11-2	TRBJ1-6	TGTGCCAGCAGCTTATCTTCAGGGAATTCACCCCTCCACTTT	CASSLSSGNSPLHF
-	-	TRBV9	TRBJ2-1	TGTGCCAGCAGCGTAAACAGGGAAAATGAGCAGTTCTTC	CASSVNRENEQFF
-	-	TRBV24-1	TRBJ2-3	TGTGCCACCAGTGATCAGGGGAGAGATACGCAGTATTTT	CATSDQGRDTQYF
-	-	TRBV7-2	TRBJ2-4	TGTGCCACTCGCGCGGGCCCCGGGCCGGAAAACATTCAGTACTTC	CATRAGPGPENIQYF
-	-	TRBV30	TRBJ2-1	TGTGCCTGGAGTGTACCCCTCAACCGGTACAATGAGCAGTTCTTC	CAWSVPLNRYNEQFF
-	-	TRBV19	TRBJ2-1	TGTGCCAGTACCCCAGTAGGGGGGGGCGACAATGAGCAGTTCTTC	CASTPVGGGDNEQFF
-	TRBD1	TRBV18	TRBJ1-1	TGTGCCAGCTCAGGACAGGGGGCAACTGAAGCTTTCTTT	CASSGQGATEAFF
-	-	TRBV19	TRBJ1-6	TGTGCCAGTAGTATCCGGGCAGGGGATAATTCACCCCTCCACTTT	CASSIRAGDNSPLHF
-	TRBD2	TRBV7-3	TRBJ2-5	TGTGCCAGCAGCTTCGGCGGGGGGCTAGAGACCCAGTACTTC	CASSFGGGLETQYF